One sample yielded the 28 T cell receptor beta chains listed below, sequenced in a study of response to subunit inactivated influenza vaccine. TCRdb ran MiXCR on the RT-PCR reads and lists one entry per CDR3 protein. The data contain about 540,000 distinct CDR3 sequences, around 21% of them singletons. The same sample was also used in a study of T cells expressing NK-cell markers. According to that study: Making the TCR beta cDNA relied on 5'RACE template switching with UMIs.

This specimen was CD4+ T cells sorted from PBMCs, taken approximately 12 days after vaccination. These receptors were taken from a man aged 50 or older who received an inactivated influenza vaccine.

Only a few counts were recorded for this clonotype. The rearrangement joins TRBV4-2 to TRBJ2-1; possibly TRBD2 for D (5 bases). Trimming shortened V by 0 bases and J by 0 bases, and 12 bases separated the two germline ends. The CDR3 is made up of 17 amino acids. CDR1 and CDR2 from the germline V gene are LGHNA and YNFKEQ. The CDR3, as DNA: TGTGCCAGCAGCCAAGATCGGCTGGGAGCCTCCTACAATGAGCAGTTCTTC. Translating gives CASSQDRLGASYNEQFF.

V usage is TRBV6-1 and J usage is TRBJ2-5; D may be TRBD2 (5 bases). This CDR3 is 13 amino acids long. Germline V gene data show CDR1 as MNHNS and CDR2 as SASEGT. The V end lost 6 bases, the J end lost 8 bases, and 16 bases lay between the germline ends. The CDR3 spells CASSQTRGSTQYF. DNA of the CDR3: TGTGCCAGCAGCCAGACCCGGGGATCTACCCAGTACTTC.

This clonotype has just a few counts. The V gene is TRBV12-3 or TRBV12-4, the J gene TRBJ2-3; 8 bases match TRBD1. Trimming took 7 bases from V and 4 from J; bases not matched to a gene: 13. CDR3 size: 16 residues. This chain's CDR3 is CASTPLGQGKSDTQYF. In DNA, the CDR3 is TGTGCCAGCACCCCTCTCGGACAGGGAAAGTCAGATACGCAGTATTTT.

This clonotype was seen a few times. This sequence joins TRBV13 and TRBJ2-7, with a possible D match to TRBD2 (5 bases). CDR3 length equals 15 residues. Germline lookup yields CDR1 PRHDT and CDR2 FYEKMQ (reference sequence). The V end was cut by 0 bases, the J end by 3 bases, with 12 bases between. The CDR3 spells CASSLGQVGGYEQYF. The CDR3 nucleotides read TGTGCCAGCAGCTTAGGCCAGGTCGGAGGCTACGAGCAGTACTTC.

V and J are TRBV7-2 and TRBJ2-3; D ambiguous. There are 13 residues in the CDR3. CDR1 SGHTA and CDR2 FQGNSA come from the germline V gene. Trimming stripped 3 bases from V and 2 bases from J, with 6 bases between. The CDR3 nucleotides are TGTGCCAGCAGCTTTGTGTACACAGATACGCAGTATTTT. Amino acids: CASSFVYTDTQYF.

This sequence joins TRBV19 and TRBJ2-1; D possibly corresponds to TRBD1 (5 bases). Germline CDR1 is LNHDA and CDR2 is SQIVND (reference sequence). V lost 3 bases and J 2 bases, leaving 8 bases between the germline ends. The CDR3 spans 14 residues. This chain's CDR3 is CASSMSRAYNEQFF. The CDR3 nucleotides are TGTGCCAGTAGTATGTCCAGGGCCTACAATGAGCAGTTCTTC.

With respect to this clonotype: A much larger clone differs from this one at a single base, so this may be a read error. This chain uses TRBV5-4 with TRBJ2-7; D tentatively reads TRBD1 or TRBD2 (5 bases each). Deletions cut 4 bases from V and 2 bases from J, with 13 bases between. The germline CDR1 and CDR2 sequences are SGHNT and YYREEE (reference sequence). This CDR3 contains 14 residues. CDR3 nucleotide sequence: TGTGCCAGCAGCCCGGGACCGGGGACCTACGAGCAGTACTTC. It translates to CASSPGPGTYEQYF.

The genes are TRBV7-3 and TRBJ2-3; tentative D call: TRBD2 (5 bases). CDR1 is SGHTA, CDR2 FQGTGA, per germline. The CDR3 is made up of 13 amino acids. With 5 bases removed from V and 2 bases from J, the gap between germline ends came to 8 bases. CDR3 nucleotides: TGTGCCAGCAGCATCGACTACACAGATACGCAGTATTTT. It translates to CASSIDYTDTQYF.

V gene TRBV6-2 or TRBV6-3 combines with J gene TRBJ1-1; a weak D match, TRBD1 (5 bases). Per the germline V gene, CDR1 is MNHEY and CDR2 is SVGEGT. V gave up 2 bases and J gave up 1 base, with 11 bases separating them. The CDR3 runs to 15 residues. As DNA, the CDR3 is TGTGCCAGCAGTTACAGATGGGGGTGGAACACTGAAGCTTTCTTT. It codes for CASSYRWGWNTEAFF.

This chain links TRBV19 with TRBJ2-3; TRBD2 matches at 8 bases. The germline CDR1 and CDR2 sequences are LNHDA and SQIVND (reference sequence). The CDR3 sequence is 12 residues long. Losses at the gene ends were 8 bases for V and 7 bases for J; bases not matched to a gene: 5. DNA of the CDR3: TGTGCCAGTTCGAGCGGGAGCTATACGCAGTATTTT. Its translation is CASSSGSYTQYF.

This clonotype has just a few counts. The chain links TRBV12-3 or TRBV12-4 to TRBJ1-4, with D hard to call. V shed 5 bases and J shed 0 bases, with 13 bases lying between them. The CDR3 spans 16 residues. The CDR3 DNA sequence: TGTGCCAGCAGTCGTAGACACGTTGCAACTAATGAAAAACTGTTTTTT. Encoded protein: CASSRRHVATNEKLFF.

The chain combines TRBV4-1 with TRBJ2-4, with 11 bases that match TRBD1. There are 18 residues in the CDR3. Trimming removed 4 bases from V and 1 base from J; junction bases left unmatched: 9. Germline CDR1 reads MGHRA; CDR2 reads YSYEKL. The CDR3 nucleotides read TGCGCCAGCAGCCTTGGGGGACAGGGGGGGCTGGCCAAAAACATTCAGTACTTC. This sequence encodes CASSLGGQGGLAKNIQYF.

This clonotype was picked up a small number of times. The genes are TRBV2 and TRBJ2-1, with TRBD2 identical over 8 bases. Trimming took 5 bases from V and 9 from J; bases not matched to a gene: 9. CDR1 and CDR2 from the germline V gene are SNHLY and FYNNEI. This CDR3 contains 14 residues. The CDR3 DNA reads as TGTGCCAGCAGTTCCACAGCGGGAGCCACTGAGCAGTTCTTC. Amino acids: CASSSTAGATEQFF. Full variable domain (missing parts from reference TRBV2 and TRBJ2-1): EPEVTQTPSHQVTQMGQEVILRCVPISNHLYFYWYRQILGQKVEFLVSFYNNEISEKSEIFDDQFSVERPDGSNFTLKIRSTKLEDSAMYFCASSSTAGATEQFFGPGTRLTVL.

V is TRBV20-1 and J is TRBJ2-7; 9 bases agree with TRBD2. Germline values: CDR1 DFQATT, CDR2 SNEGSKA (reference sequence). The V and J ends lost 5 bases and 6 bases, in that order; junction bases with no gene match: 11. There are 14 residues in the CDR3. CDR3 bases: TGCAGTGCTCAAGGTGGACTAGCGACTCGCGAGCAGTACTTC. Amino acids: CSAQGGLATREQYF.

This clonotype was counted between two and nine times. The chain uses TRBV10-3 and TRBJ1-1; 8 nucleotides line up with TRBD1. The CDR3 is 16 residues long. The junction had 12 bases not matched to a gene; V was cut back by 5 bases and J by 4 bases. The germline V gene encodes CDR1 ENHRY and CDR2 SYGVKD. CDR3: CAISLDRTGSGTEAFF. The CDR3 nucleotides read TGTGCCATCAGTTTGGATCGGACAGGGAGTGGCACTGAAGCTTTCTTT.

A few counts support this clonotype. This chain's CDR3 is CASSVKGLDNEQFF. CDR3 sequence (DNA): TGCGCCAGCAGCGTAAAGGGGCTGGACAATGAGCAGTTCTTC. The chain recombines TRBV5-1 with TRBJ2-1, with a possible D match to TRBD1 (5 bases). Germline V gene data show CDR1 as SGHRS and CDR2 as YFSETQ. The length of the CDR3 is 14 residues. V was cut by 4 bases and J by 5 bases, with 13 bases left in between.

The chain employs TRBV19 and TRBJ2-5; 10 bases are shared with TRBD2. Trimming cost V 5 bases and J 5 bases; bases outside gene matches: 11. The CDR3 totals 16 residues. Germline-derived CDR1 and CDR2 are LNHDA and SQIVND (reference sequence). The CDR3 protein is CASSSTLAGGWETQYF. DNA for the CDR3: TGTGCCAGTAGTTCGACCTTAGCGGGGGGCTGGGAGACCCAGTACTTC.

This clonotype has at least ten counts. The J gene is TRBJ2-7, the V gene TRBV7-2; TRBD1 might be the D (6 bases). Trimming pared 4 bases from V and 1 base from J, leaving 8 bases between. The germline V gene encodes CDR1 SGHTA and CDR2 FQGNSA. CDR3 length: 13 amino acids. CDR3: CASSSQGSYEQYF. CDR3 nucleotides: TGTGCCAGCAGCTCACAGGGTTCCTACGAGCAGTACTTC. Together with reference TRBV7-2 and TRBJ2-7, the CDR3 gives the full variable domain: GAGVSQSPSNKVTEKGKDVELRCDPISGHTALYWYRQSLGQGLEFLIYFQGNSAPDKSGLPSDRFSAERTGGSVSTLTIQRTQQEDSAVYLCASSSQGSYEQYFGPGTRLTVT.

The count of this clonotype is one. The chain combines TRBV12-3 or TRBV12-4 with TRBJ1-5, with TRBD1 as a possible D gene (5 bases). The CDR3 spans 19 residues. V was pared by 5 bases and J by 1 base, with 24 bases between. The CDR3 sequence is CASSPPWGVWRRSNQPQHF. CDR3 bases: TGTGCCAGCAGTCCCCCCTGGGGGGTCTGGAGGAGAAGCAATCAGCCCCAGCATTTT.

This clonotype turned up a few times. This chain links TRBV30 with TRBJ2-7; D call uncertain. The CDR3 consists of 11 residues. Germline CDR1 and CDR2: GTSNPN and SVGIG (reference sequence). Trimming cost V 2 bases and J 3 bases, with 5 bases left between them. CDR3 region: CAWSRSYEQYF. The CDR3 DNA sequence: TGTGCCTGGAGTCGAAGCTACGAGCAGTACTTC.

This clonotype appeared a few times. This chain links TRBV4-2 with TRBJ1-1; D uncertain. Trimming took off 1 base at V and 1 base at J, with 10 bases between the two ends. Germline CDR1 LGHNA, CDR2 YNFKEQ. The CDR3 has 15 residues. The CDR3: CASSQVGRGNTEAFF. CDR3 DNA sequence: TGTGCCAGCAGCCAAGTGGGTAGAGGGAACACTGAAGCTTTCTTT.

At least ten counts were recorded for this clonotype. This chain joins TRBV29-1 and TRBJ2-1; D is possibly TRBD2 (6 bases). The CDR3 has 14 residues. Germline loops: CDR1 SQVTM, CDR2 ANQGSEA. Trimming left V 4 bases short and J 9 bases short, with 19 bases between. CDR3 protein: CSVARGPPGSEQFF. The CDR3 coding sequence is TGCAGCGTTGCCCGTGGGCCCCCCGGGAGTGAGCAGTTCTTC.

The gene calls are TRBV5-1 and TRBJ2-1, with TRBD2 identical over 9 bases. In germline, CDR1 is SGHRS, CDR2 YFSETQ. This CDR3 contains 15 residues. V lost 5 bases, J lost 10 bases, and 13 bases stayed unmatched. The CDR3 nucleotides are TGCGCCAGCAGTGAGACCGGGACTAGCTATCCCGAGCAGTTCTTC. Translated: CASSETGTSYPEQFF. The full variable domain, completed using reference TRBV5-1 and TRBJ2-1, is KAGVTQTPRYLIKTRGQQVTLSCSPISGHRSVSWYQQTPGQGLQFLFEYFSETQRNKGNFPGRFSGRQFSNSRSEMNVSTLELGDSALYLCASSETGTSYPEQFFGPGTRLTVL.

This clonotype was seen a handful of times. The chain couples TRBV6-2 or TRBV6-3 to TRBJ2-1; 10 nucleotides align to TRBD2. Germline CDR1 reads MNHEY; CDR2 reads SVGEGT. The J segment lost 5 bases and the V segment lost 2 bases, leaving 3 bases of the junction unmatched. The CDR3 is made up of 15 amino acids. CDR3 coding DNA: TGTGCCAGCAGTTACGAGCGGGGGGGTGACAATGAGCAGTTCTTC. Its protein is CASSYERGGDNEQFF.

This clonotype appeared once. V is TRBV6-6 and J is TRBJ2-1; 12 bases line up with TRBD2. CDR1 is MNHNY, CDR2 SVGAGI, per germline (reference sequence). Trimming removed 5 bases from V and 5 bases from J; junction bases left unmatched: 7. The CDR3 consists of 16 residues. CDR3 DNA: TGTGCCAGCAGTAACCTAGCGGGAGGGCCCCACAATGAGCAGTTCTTC. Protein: CASSNLAGGPHNEQFF.

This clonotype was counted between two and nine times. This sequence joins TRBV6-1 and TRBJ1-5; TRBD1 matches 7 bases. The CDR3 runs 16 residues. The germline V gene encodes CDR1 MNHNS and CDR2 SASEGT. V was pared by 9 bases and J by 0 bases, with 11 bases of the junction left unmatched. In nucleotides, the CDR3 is TGTGCCAGTAAAAAGGACAGGCTTAGTAGCAATCAGCCCCAGCATTTT. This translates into CASKKDRLSSNQPQHF.

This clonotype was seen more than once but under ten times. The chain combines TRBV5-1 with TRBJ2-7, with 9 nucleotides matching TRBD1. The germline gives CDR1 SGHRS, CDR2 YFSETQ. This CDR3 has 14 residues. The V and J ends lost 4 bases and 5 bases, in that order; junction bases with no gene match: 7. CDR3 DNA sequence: TGCGCCAGCAGCCGGGGGACAGGGAAAGACGAGCAGTACTTC. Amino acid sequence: CASSRGTGKDEQYF.

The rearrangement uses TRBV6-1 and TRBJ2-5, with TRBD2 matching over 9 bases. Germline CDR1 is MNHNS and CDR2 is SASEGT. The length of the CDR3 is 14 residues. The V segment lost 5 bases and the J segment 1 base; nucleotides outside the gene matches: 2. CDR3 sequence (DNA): TGTGCCAGCAGTCAGACTAGCGGCCAAGAGACCCAGTACTTC. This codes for CASSQTSGQETQYF.